These T cell receptor beta chains were read from a single sample in a study of shared clonotypes between healthy human individuals. Repertoires were generated with immunoSEQ multiplex PCR, while TCRdb's copy carries only in-frame clones and drops some. The data contain around 2,000,000 clones, less than 95% of them singletons. The sample was naive CD8+ T cells sorted from blood. These TCRs come from a man aged 18 to 30 in good health. Both conserved end residues are part of each CDR3.

j_call,v_call,cdr3_aa
TRBJ1-2,TRBV6-5,CASSYSTGGWGYTF
TRBJ1-4,TRBV4-2,CASSKGEKLFF
TRBJ1-6,TRBV4-3,CASSPGQLNSPLHF
TRBJ2-2,TRBV2,CASSDANTGELFF
TRBJ2-2,TRBV7-8,CASLEAGLVGGELFF
TRBJ2-1,TRBV7-6,CASSDLAGERYNEQFF
TRBJ1-1,TRBV21-1,CASSETWDTPNSVEAFF
TRBJ2-7,TRBV10-1,CASSRDRVGGEQYF
TRBJ2-7,TRBV5-5,CASSYLTSYEQYF
TRBJ1-1,TRBV7-9,CASSLAEGMNTEAFF
TRBJ2-4,TRBV5-8,CASYRGNIQYF
TRBJ2-6,TRBV2,CASSEAWGFGANVLTF
TRBJ2-7,TRBV28,CASSLEGSSYEQYF
TRBJ2-7,TRBV10-3,CAISESGLLDEQYF
TRBJ2-3,TRBV14,CASSLELTDTQYF
TRBJ2-7,TRBV30,CAWGPSTGPYEQYF
TRBJ2-7,TRBV30,CAWSPGGTYEQYF
TRBJ2-7,TRBV7-9,CASSLAETYEQYF
TRBJ1-3,TRBV6-5,CASRIRESSGNTIYF
TRBJ2-7,TRBV7-9,CASTPLGYEQYF
TRBJ1-2,TRBV10-3,CAISGDSNYGYTF
TRBJ1-6,TRBV19,CATRDGHNSPLHF
TRBJ2-2,TRBV7-9,CASSPSDPTGELFF
TRBJ1-2,TRBV6-5,CASSYSITGQPWGYTF
TRBJ2-7,TRBV5-4,CASSPEPSYEQYF
TRBJ2-3,TRBV27,CASRVAGGGTDTQYF
TRBJ1-4,TRBV23-1,CASSLSIRGLGNEKLFF
TRBJ2-3,TRBV14,CASSEGWSDTQYF
TRBJ2-7,TRBV4-1,CASSPGLAHEQYF
TRBJ2-7,TRBV5-1,CASSSDSPPEQYF
TRBJ2-7,TRBV25-1,CASRLQGAGEQYF
TRBJ2-1,TRBV30,CAWSVQGPEQFF
TRBJ2-1,TRBV7-2,CASSLDPGTSGRNEQFF
TRBJ2-5,TRBV7-9,CASSPPNYGGSETQYF
TRBJ2-2,TRBV9,CASSHSGTNTGELFF
TRBJ1-5,TRBV15,CATSREGQGAVQPQHF
TRBJ1-1,TRBV7-9,CASSLVSGQLNTEAFF
TRBJ2-1,TRBV4-1,CASSHGPEQFF
TRBJ2-7,TRBV5-6,CASTTGSSYEQYF